This T cell receptor (beta chain) was captured in a study of blood T cell repertoires in COVID-19. For the study at large: The United States, Italy and Spain provided the acute and convalescent COVID-19 samples. T cells, B-cell-depleted T cells, or PBMCs provided the cDNA or gDNA that served as material.

Original analysis: Scientists estimated how many nucleated cells there were by amplifying reference gene primers. Clones were read by immunoSEQ multiplex PCR, and TCRdb kept only the in-frame ones, dropping some. V and J calls and clone size are given by that table; D and trimming were obtained from the DNA. The sample records some 49,000 clones, around four fifths being singletons. CDR3 size: 16 residues. V gave up 3 bases and J gave up 0 bases, with 11 bases separating them. CDR1 SNHLY and CDR2 FYNNEI come from the germline V gene. This TCR was sampled from a human donor in a cohort sampled during active COVID-19. The sample consisted of peripheral blood. The J gene is TRBJ2-2, the V gene TRBV2, with D tentatively TRBD1 (5 bases). CDR3 nucleotides: TGTGCCAGCAGTGACAGGGAATTCGCGAACACCGGGGAGCTGTTTTTT. This sequence encodes CASSDREFANTGELFF.